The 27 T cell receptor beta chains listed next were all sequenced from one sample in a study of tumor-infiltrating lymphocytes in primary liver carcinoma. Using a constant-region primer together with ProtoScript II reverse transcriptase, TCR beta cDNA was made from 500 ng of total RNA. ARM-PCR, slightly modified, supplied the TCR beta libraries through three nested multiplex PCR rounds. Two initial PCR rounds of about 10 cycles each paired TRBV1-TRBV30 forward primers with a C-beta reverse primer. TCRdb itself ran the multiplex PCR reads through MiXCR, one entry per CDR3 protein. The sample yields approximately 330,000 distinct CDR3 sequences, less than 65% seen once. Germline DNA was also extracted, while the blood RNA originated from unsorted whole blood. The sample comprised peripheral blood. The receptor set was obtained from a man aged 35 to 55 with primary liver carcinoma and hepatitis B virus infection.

The CDR3: CASSLTVGSGSTADTQHF. The CDR3 DNA reads TGTGCCAGCAGCTTAACCGTGGGTAGCGGGAGCACCGCAGATACGCAGCATTTT. This rearrangement joins TRBV11-2 to TRBJ2-3; D remains ambiguous. The DNA end lines up better with TRBJ1-5; the J call may be wrong. Germline values: CDR1 SGHAT, CDR2 FQNNGV. This CDR3 is built from 18 residues.

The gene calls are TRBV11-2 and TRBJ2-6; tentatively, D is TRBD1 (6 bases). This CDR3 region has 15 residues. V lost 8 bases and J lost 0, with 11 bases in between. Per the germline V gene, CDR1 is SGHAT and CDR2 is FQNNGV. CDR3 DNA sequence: TGTGCCAGCGGCCCACAGGGCTCTGGGGCCAACGTCCTGACTTTC. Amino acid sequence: CASGPQGSGANVLTF. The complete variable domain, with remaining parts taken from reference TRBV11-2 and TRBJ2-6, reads EAGVAQSPRYKIIEKRQSVAFWCNPISGHATLYWYQQILGQGPKLLIQFQNNGVVDDSQLPKDRFSAERLKGVDSTLKIQPAKLEDSAVYLCASGPQGSGANVLTFGAGSRLTVL.

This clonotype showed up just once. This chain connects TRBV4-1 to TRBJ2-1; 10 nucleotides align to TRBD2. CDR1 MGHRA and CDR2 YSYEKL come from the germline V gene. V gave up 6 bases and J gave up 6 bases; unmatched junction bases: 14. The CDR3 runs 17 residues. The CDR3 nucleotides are TGCGCCAGCAGTCAACCTACTGTACTAGCGGGGATCAATGAGCAGTTCTTC. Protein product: CASSQPTVLAGINEQFF.

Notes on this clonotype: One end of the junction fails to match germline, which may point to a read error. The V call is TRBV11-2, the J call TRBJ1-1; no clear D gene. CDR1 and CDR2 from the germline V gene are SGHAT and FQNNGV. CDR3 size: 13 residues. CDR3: CTSRYSENTEAFF. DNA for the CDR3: TGTACCAGCCGTTATTCCGAGAACACTGAAGCTTTCTTT. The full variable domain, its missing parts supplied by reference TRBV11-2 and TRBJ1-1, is EAGVAQSPRYKIIEKRQSVAFWCNPISGHATLYWYQQILGQGPKLLIQFQNNGVVDDSQLPKDRFSAERLKGVDSTLKIQPAKLEDSAVYLCTSRYSENTEAFFGQGTRLTVV.

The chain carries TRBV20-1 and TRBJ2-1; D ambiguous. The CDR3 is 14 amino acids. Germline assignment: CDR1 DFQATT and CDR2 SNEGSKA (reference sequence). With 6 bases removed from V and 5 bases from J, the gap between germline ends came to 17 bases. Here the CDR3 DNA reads TGCAGTGCCGAATTATGGGCCGCGGACAATGAGCAGTTCTTC. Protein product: CSAELWAADNEQFF.

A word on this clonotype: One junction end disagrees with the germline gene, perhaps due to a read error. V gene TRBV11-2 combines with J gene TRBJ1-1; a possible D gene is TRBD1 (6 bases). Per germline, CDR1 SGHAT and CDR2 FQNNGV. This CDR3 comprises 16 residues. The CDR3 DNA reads TGTGCCAGCAACTTAGGGCAGGGGACGCTGGGGACTGAAGCTTTCTTT. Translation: CASNLGQGTLGTEAFF.

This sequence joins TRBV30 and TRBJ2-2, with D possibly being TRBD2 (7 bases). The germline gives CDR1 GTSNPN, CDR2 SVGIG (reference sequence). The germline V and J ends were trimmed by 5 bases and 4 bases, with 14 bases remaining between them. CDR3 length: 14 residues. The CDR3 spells CAWDPGGRTGELFF. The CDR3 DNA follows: TGTGCCTGGGACCCCGGGGGGCGCACCGGGGAGCTGTTTTTT.

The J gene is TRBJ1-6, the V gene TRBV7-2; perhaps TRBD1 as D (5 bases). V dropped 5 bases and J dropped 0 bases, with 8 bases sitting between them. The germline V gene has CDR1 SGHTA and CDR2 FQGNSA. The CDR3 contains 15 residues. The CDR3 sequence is CASSDSLSYNSPLHF. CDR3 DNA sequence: TGTGCCAGCAGCGACAGCCTCTCCTATAATTCACCCCTCCACTTT.

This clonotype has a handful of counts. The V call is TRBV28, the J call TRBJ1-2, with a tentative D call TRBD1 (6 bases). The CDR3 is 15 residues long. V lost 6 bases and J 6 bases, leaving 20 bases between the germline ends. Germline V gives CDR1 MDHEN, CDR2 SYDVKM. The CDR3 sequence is CASSLTYRATDGYTF. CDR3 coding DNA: TGTGCCAGCAGCCTAACCTACAGGGCTACGGATGGCTACACCTTC.

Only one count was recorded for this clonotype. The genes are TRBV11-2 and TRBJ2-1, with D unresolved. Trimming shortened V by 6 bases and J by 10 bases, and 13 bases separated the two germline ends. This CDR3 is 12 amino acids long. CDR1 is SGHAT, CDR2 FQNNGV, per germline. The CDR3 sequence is CASSLFSLEQFF. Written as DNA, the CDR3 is TGTGCCAGCAGTTTATTCTCCTTAGAGCAGTTCTTC.

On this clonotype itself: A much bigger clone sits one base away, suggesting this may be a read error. For the CDR3, the DNA is TGTGCCAGCAGCAAGCAGGGCTGCAGAGTAACCGGGGAGCTGTCTTTT. Its translation: CASSKQGCRVTGELSF. The V and J genes are TRBV11-2 and TRBJ2-2; D possibly matches TRBD1 or TRBD2 (5 bases each). The CDR3 runs 16 residues. Germline CDR1 reads SGHAT; CDR2 reads FQNNGV. Full variable domain (remainder filled in from reference TRBV11-2 and TRBJ2-2): EAGVAQSPRYKIIEKRQSVAFWCNPISGHATLYWYQQILGQGPKLLIQFQNNGVVDDSQLPKDRFSAERLKGVDSTLKIQPAKLEDSAVYLCASSKQGCRVTGELSFGEGSRLTVL.

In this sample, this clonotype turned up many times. CDR3 sequence: CASSRAGTGTDTQYF. Here the CDR3 DNA reads TGTGCCAGCAGTAGAGCCGGGACAGGCACAGATACGCAGTATTTT. The chain has TRBV6-5 and TRBJ2-3, with 7 positions matching TRBD1. This CDR3 has 15 amino acids. Germline V gene sequence: CDR1 MNHEY, CDR2 SVGAGI. Germline trimming cut 5 bases from V and 1 base from J; bases unmatched to any gene: 6.

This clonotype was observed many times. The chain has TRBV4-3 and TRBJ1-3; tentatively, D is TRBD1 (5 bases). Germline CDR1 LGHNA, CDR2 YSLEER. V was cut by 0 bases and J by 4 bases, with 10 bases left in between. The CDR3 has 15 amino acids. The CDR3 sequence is CASSQDWAGGNTIYF. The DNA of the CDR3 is TGCGCCAGCAGCCAAGATTGGGCAGGGGGAAACACCATATATTTT.

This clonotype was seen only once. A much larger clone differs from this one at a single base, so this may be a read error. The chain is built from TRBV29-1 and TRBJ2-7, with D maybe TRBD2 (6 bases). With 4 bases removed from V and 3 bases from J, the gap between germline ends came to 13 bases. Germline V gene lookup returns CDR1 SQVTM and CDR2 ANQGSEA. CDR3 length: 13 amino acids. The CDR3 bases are TGCAGCGTTGTGGAGGGCCACGGCTACGAGCAGTACTTC. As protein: CSVVEGHGYEQYF.

The CDR3 nucleotides read TGCGCCAGCAGCTTGGGACTAGTGGAAGGGACCCAGTACTTC. Protein product: CASSLGLVEGTQYF. The V gene is TRBV5-1, the J gene TRBJ2-5; the D gene is possibly TRBD2 (6 bases). Trimming pared 0 bases from V and 7 bases from J, leaving 13 bases between. This CDR3 region has 14 residues. Germline V gene lookup returns CDR1 SGHRS and CDR2 YFSETQ.

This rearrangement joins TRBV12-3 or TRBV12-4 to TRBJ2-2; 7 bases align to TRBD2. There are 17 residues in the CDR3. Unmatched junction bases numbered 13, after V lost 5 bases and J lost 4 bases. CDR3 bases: TGTGCCAGCAGTCCACTTGCCGGGGGGTTGATCACCGGGGAGCTGTTTTTT. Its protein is CASSPLAGGLITGELFF.

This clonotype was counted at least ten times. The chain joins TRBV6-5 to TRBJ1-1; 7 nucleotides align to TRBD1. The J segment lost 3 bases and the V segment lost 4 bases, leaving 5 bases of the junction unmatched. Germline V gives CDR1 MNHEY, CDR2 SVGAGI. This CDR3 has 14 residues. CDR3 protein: CASSSGQTYTEAFF. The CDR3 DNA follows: TGTGCCAGCAGTTCGGGACAGACTTACACTGAAGCTTTCTTT.

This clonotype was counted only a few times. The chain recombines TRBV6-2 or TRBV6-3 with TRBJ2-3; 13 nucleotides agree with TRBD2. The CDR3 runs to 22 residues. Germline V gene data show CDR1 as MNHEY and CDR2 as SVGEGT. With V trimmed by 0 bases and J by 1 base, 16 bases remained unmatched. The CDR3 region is CASSYSEDENGLAGVGTDTQYF. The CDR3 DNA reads TGTGCCAGCAGTTACTCTGAGGATGAGAACGGACTAGCGGGAGTGGGCACAGATACGCAGTATTTT.

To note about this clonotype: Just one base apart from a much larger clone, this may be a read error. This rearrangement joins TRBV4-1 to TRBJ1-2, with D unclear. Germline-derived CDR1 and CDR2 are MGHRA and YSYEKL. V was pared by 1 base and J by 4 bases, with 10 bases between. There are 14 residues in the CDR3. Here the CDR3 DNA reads TGCGCCAGCAGCCAAGGGCCGGCAGGCTATGGCTACACCTTC. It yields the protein CASSQGPAGYGYTF.

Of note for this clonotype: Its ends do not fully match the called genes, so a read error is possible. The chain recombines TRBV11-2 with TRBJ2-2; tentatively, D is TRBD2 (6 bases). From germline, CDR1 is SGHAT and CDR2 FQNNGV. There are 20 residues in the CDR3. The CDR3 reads CASSPLSASAGSKDIGGLFF. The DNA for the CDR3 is TGTGCCAGCAGCCCGCTGTCCGCCTCTGCCGGGAGTAAAGACATCGGGGGGCTGTTTTTT.

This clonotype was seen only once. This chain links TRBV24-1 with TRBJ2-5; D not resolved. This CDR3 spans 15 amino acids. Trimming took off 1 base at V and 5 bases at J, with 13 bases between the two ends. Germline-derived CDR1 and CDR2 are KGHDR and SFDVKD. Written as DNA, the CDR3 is TGTGCCACCAGTGATTTAGTTGCAGGACCGGAGACCCAGTACTTC. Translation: CATSDLVAGPETQYF.

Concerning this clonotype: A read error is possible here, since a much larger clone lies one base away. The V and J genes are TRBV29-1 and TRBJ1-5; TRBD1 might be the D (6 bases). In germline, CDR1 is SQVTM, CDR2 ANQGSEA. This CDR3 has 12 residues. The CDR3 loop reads CNVGTGNQPQHF. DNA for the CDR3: TGCAACGTTGGTACAGGGAATCAGCCCCAGCATTTT.

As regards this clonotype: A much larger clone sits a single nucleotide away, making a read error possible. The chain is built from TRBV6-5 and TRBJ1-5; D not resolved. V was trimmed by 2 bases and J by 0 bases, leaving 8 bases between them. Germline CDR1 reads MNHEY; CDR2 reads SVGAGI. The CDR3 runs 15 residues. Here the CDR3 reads CASSYGAYSNQPQHF. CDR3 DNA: TGTGCCAGCAGTTACGGCGCCTATAGCAATCAGCCCCAGCATTTT.

The CDR3 region has the DNA TGCAGCGTTCCGAGCACAGATACGCAGTATTTT. It translates to CSVPSTDTQYF. This sequence joins TRBV29-1 and TRBJ2-3; D not certain. CDR3 length equals 11 residues. Germline V gives CDR1 SQVTM, CDR2 ANQGSEA. The V end lost 5 bases, the J end lost 0 bases, and 3 bases lay between the germline ends.

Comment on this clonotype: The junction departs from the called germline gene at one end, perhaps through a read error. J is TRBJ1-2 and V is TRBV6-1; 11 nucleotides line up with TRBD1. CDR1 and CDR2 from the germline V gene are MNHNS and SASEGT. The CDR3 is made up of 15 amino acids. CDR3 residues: CASTGQGARKYGYAF. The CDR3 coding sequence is TGTGCCAGCACCGGACAGGGGGCGAGAAAATATGGCTACGCCTTC.

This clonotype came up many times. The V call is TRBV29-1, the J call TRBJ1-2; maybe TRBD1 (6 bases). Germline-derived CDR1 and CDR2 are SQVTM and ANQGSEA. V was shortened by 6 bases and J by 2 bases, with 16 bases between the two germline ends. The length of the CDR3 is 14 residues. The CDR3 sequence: CSVATGFGNYGYTF. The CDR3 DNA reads TGCAGCGTCGCAACAGGGTTTGGGAACTATGGCTACACCTTC.

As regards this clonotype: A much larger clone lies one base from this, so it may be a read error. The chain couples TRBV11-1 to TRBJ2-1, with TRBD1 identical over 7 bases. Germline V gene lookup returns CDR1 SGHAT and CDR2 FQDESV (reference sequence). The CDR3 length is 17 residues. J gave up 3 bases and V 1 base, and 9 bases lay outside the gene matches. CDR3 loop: CASSLVGTVDIYNEQFF. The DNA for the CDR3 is TGTGCCAGCAGCTTAGTCGGGACAGTAGATATCTACAATGAGCAGTTCTTC.